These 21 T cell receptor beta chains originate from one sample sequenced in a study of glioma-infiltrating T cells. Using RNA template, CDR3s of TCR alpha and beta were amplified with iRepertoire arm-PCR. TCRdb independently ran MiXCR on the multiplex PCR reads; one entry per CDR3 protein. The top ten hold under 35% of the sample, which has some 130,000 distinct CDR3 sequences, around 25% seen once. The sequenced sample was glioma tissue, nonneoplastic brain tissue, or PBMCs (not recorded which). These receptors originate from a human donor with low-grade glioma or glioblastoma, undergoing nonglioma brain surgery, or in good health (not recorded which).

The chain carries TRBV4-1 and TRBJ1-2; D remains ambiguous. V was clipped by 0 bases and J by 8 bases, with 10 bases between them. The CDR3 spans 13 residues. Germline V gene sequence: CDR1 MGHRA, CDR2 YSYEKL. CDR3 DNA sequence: TGCGCCAGCAGCCAAGATCCAGGACGGGGCTACACCTTC. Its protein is CASSQDPGRGYTF.

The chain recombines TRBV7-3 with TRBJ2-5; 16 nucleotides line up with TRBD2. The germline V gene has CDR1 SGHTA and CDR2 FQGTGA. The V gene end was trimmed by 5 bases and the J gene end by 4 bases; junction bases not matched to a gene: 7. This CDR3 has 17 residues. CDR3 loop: CASSPGLAGGPGETQYF. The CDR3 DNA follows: TGTGCCAGCAGCCCGGGACTAGCGGGGGGGCCAGGAGAGACCCAGTACTTC.

DNA for the CDR3: TGTGCCAGCAGCTTGGCGGGGGGGCTAGATACGCAGTATTTT. It translates to CASSLAGGLDTQYF. This chain uses TRBV7-8 with TRBJ2-3; 9 bases are a match to TRBD2. CDR3 size: 14 residues. Trimming removed 3 bases from V and 5 bases from J; junction bases left unmatched: 3. The germline CDR1 and CDR2 sequences are SGHVS and FQNEAQ. The variable domain in full, completed from reference TRBV7-8 and TRBJ2-3, reads GAGVSQSPRYKVAKRGQDVALRCDPISGHVSLFWYQQALGQGPEFLTYFQNEAQLDKSGLPSDRFFAERPEGSVSTLKIQRTQQEDSAVYLCASSLAGGLDTQYFGPGTRLTVL.

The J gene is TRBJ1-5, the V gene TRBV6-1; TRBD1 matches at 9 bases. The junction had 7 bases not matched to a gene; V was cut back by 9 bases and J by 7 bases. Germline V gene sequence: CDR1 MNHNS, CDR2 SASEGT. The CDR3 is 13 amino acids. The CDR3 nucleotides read TGTGCCAGTGCCGACAGGGGGGAACAGCCCCAGCATTTT. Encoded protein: CASADRGEQPQHF.

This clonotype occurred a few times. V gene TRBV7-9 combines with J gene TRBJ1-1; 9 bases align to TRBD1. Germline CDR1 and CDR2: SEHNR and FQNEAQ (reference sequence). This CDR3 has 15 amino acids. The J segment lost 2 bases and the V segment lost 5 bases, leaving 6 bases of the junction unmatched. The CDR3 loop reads CASSETGQGNTEAFF. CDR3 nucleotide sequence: TGTGCCAGCAGCGAGACGGGACAGGGAAACACTGAAGCTTTCTTT.

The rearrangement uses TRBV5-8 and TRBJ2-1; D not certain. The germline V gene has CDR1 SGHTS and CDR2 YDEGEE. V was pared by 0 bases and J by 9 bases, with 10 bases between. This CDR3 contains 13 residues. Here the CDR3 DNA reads TGTGCCAGCAGCTTGGCCTTAAGTACTGAGCAGTTCTTC. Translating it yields CASSLALSTEQFF. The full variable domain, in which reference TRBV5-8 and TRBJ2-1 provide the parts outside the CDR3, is EAGVTQSPTHLIKTRGQQATLRCSPISGHTSVYWYQQALGLGLQFLLWYDEGEERNRGNFPPRFSGRQFPNYSSELNVNALELEDSALYLCASSLALSTEQFFGPGTRLTVL.

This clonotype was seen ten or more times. CDR3 DNA: TGTGCCAGCACCGGCAGGGTAGGGGCTTTCTTT. Translated, it gives CASTGRVGAFF. This chain uses TRBV6-2 or TRBV6-3 with TRBJ1-1; weak D call: TRBD1 (5 bases). CDR1 is MNHEY, CDR2 SVGEGT, per germline. There are 11 residues in the CDR3. V lost 7 bases and J lost 11, with 14 bases in between.

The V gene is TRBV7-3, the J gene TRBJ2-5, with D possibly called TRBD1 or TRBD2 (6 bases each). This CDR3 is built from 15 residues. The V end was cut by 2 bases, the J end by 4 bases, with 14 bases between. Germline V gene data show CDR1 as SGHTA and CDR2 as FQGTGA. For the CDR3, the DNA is TGTGCCAGCAGCTTAGGGGGGCGGCAGCGAGAGACCCAGTACTTC. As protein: CASSLGGRQRETQYF.

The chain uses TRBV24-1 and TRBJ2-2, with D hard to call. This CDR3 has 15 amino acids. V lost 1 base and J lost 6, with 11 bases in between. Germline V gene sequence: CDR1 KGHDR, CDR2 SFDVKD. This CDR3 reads CATSDFMDRPGELFF. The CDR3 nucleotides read TGTGCCACCAGTGATTTCATGGACCGCCCCGGGGAGCTGTTTTTT.

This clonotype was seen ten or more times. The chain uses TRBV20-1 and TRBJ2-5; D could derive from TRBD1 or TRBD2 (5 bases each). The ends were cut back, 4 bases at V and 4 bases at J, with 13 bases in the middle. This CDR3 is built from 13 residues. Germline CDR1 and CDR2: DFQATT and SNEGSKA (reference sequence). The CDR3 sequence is CSAIITGAETQYF. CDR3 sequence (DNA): TGCAGTGCTATAATCACCGGGGCAGAGACCCAGTACTTC.

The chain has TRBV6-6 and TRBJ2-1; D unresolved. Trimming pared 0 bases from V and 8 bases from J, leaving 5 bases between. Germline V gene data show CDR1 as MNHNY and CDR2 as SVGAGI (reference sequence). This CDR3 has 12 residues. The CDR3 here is CASSYSSDEQFF. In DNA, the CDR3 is TGTGCCAGCAGTTACTCGAGCGATGAGCAGTTCTTC.

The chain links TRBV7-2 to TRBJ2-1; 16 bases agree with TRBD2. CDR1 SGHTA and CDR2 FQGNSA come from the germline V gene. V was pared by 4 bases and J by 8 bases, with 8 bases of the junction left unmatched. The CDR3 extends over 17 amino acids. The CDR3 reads CASSWGLAGGPRDEQFF. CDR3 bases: TGTGCCAGCAGCTGGGGACTAGCGGGGGGGCCGAGAGATGAGCAGTTCTTC.

CDR3 loop: CASSLLDQETQYF. CDR3 nucleotides: TGTGCCAGCAGCTTACTAGACCAAGAGACCCAGTACTTC. The chain joins TRBV7-6 to TRBJ2-5; D remains ambiguous. V lost 2 bases and J 0 bases, leaving 4 bases between the germline ends. The CDR3 covers 13 residues. Germline V gene data show CDR1 as SGHVS and CDR2 as FNYEAQ.

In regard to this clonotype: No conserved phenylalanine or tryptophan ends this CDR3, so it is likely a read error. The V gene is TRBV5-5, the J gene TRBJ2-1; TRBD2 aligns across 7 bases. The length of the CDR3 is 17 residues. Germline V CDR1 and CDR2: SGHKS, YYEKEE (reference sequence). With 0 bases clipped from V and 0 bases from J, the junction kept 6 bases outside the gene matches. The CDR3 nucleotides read TGTGCCAGCAGCTTGGAGGCGGGAGCTTCCTCCTACAATGAGCAGTTCCTC. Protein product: CASSLEAGASSYNEQFL.

DNA of the CDR3: TGTGCCAGCAGCTTAGAGCGGGGGACAGTTAACACCGGGGAGCTGTTTTTT. This encodes CASSLERGTVNTGELFF. This chain joins TRBV11-2 and TRBJ2-2; D is tentatively TRBD1 or TRBD2 (7 bases each). The CDR3 consists of 17 residues. Germline V gene lookup returns CDR1 SGHAT and CDR2 FQNNGV. The V and J ends lost 0 bases and 2 bases respectively, with 13 bases between them.

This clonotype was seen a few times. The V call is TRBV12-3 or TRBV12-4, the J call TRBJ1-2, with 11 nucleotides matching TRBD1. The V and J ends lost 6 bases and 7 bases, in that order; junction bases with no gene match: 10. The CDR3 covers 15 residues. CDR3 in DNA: TGTGCCAGCAGGGACAGGGGGCGCCCTTTGGGTGGCTACACCTTC. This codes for CASRDRGRPLGGYTF.

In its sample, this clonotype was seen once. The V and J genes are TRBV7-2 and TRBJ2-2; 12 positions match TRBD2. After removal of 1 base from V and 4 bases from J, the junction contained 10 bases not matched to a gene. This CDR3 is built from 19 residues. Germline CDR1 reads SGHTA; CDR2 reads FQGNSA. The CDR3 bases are TGTGCCAGCAGCTTAGGGGCACTAGCGGGGGGCCGGGGCACCGGGGAGCTGTTTTTT. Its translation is CASSLGALAGGRGTGELFF.

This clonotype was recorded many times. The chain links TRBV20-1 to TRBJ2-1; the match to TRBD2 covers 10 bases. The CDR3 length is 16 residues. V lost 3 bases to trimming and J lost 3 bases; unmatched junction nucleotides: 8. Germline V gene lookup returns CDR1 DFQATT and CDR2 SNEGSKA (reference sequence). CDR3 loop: CSASPIAGGNYNEQFF. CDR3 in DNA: TGCAGTGCTAGCCCAATAGCGGGGGGAAACTACAATGAGCAGTTCTTC.

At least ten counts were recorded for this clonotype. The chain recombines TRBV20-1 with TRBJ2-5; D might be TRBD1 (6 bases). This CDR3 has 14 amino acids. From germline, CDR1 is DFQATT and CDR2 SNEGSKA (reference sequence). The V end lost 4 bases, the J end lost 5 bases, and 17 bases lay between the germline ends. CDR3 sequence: CSATVGRQAETQYF. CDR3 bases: TGCAGTGCTACCGTGGGTCGACAGGCCGAGACCCAGTACTTC.

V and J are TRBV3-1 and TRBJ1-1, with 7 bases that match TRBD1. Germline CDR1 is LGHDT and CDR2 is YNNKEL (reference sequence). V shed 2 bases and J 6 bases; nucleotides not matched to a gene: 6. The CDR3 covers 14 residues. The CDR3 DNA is TGTGCCAGCAGCCAATCCGGGACAGTTGCTGAAGCTTTCTTT. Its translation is CASSQSGTVAEAFF.

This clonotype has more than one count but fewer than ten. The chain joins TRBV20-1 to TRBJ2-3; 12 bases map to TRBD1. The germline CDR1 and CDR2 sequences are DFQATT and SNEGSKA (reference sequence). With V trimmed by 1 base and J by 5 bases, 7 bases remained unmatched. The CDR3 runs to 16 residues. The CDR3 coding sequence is TGCAGTGCTAGAGGCCGGGACAGGGGGCGGGTAGATACGCAGTATTTT. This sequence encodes CSARGRDRGRVDTQYF.